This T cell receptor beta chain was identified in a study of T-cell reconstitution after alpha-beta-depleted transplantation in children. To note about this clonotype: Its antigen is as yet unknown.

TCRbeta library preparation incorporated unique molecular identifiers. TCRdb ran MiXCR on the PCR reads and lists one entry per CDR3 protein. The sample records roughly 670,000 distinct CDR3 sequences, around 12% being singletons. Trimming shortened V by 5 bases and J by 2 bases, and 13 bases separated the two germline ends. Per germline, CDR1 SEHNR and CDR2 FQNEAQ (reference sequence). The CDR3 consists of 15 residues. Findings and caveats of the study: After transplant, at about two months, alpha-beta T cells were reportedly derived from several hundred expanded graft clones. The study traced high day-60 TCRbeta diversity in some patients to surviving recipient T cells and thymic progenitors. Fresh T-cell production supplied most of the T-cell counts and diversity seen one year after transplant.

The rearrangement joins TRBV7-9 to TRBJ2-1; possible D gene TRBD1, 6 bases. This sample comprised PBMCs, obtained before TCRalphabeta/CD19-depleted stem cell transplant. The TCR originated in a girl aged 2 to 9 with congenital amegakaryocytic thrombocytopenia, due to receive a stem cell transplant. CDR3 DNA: TGTGCCAGCAGCCACACAGGGTTCACCTACAATGAGCAGTTCTTC. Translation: CASSHTGFTYNEQFF.